The source of this T cell receptor beta chain is a study of cytomegalovirus exposure and HLA in healthy donors. The PCR had 60 Vbeta and 13 Jbeta primers. Generated by immunoSEQ multiplex PCR, the TCRdb table keeps only in-frame clones and is missing some. The sample has 140,000 to 150,000 clones; over 70% are singletons. Germline CDR1 and CDR2: MNHNS and SASEGT. The CDR3 length is 13 residues. V was trimmed by 6 bases and J by 0 bases, leaving 8 bases between them. This chain joins TRBV6-1 and TRBJ1-1; the D is unclear. Sequencing was done on a sample of PBMCs. The receptor comes from a woman aged 40 to 50 in good health and CMV-seropositive. CDR3 in amino acids: CASSNVVNTEAFF. DNA for the CDR3: TGTGCCAGCAGCAACGTAGTGAACACTGAAGCTTTCTTT.